The TCR beta chain under discussion was sequenced for a study of blood T cell repertoires in COVID-19. About the study: Some COVID-19 samples were acute and others convalescent; all came from the United States, Italy and Spain. PBMCs, B-cell-depleted T cells, or T cells provided the cDNA or gDNA that made up the material.

The length of the CDR3 is 15 residues. The J segment lost 6 bases and the V segment lost 5 bases, leaving 11 bases of the junction unmatched. Per the germline V gene, CDR1 is SGHTA and CDR2 is FQGNSA. Using immunoSEQ multiplex PCR, the repertoire was profiled, and TCRdb retains in-frame clones only, with some absent. The sample shows more than 200,000 clones, approximately 80% of them seen only once. The sequencing sample was made of peripheral blood. The receptor comes from a man between 35 and 55 years old with acute or convalescent COVID-19. V usage is TRBV7-2 and J usage is TRBJ2-7; 9 positions match TRBD2. CDR3 DNA sequence: TGTGCCAGCAGCCCTACGGGACTAGCAGTATCCGAGCAGTACTTC. The encoded protein is CASSPTGLAVSEQYF. Full variable domain (remainder filled in from reference TRBV7-2 and TRBJ2-7): GAGVSQSPSNKVTEKGKDVELRCDPISGHTALYWYRQSLGQGLEFLIYFQGNSAPDKSGLPSDRFSAERTGGSVSTLTIQRTQQEDSAVYLCASSPTGLAVSEQYFGPGTRLTVT.